This TCR beta chain originates from a study of CD8+CD57+ T cells in acquired aplastic anemia. On the study more broadly: Recorded DNA amounts for sorted CD4+ and CD8+ cells had an average of approximately 3 ug. Mean read depth for CD4+ cells from healthy donors was roughly 10 million.

Genomic DNA templated the TCR beta VDJ and CDR3 profiling. TCRdb re-derived calls from the reads in MiXCR, one entry per CDR3 protein. Among roughly 200,000 distinct CDR3 sequences listed, over 60% were seen once. Study conclusions and caveats: Approximately 28 CD8+ CDR3 sequences were shared between patients and controls.

Trimming took 6 bases from V and 1 from J, leaving 13 bases between them. CDR1 and CDR2 from the germline V gene are DFQATT and SNEGSKA (reference sequence). The CDR3 consists of 13 residues. Concerning this clonotype: No antigen is known for it.

The specimen was sorted CD4+, CD8+, or CD8+CD57+ T cells (not recorded which) from PBMCs. The V gene is TRBV20-1, the J gene TRBJ2-7, with a tentative D call TRBD1 (6 bases). The clonotype was recovered from a human donor in good health. The CDR3 spells CSAPRTVSYEQYF. The CDR3 region has the DNA TGCAGTGCCCCCAGGACAGTGTCCTACGAGCAGTACTTC.